This TCR beta chain was identified during a study of OX40 agonist ivuxolimab in advanced cancers. Germline V gene lookup returns CDR1 MDHEN and CDR2 SYDVKM. The CDR3 runs 16 residues. The V gene end was trimmed by 5 bases and the J gene end by 3 bases; junction bases not matched to a gene: 6. Using immunoSEQ multiplex PCR, the repertoire was profiled, and TCRdb retains in-frame clones only, with some absent. There are 55,000 to 75,000 clones in the sample; 85% occur only once, and 5.5% to 7% lies in the top ten. The genes are TRBV28 and TRBJ2-1, with 11 bases lining up with TRBD2. The source is an adult with an advanced solid tumor such as melanoma, head and neck, liver or kidney cancer. The sequencing here drew on CD4+ or CD8+ T cells sorted from blood, taken in a trial of the OX40 agonist ivuxolimab. The CDR3 reads CASSPRTSGRYNEQFF. The DNA for the CDR3 is TGTGCCAGCAGTCCCCGGACTAGCGGGCGCTACAATGAGCAGTTCTTC.